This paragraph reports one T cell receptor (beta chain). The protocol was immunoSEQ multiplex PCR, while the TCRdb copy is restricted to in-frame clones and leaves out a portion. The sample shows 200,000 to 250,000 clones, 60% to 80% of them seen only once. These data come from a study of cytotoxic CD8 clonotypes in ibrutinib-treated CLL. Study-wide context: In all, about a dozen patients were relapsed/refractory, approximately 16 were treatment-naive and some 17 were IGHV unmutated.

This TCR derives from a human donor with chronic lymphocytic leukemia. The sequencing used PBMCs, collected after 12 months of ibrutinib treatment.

Here the CDR3 DNA reads TGTGCCAGCAGCCCAACGGGAGATACGCAGTATTTT. Its translation: CASSPTGDTQYF. V usage is TRBV6-5 and J usage is TRBJ2-3; the D is unclear. The CDR3 sequence is 12 residues long. V shed 6 bases and J shed 5 bases, with 9 bases lying between them. The germline V gene has CDR1 MNHEY and CDR2 SVGAGI.